The rows below give T cell receptor beta chains drawn from one sample of a study of early stage breast cancer tumors. Some clones are missing from TCRdb's copy, which holds only in-frame ones; the method was immunoSEQ multiplex PCR. The table includes around 28,000 clones, around 70% detected once. The sequencing sample was made of blood. Receptor source: a person aged 50-59 years with breast cancer. Both conserved end residues are part of each CDR3. D genes are given only for firm matches. Expanded clones are given a class, and other clones once, few, many or no size at all.

v_call	cdr3_length	clone_size	d_call	j_call	cdr3_nt	cdr3_aa
TRBV5-1	19	NA	TRBD2	TRBJ2-3	TGCGCCAGCAGCTCCGGACTAGCGGGAGGGGGTCAGAGCGCAGATACGCAGTATTTT	CASSSGLAGGGQSADTQYF
TRBV6-1	15	NA	TRBD2	TRBJ2-7	TGTGCCAGCAGGGGGAGCGGGAGGGGGTCCTACGAGCAGTACTTC	CASRGSGRGSYEQYF
TRBV30	12	few	NA	TRBJ1-1	TGTGCCTGGAGTCTCTTGAACACTGAAGCTTTCTTT	CAWSLLNTEAFF
TRBV4-2	16	once	TRBD2	TRBJ2-3	TGTGCCAGCAGCCAAAGAAGACTAGCGGGATCTGATACGCAGTATTTT	CASSQRRLAGSDTQYF
TRBV9	13	few	NA	TRBJ1-1	TGTGCCAGCAGCGTGGACAGGAACACTGAAGCTTTCTTT	CASSVDRNTEAFF
TRBV21-1	18	NA	NA	TRBJ2-2	TGTGCCAGCAGCAAATTGCATCTCAGCGGGGGTAACACCGGGGAGCTGTTTTTT	CASSKLHLSGGNTGELFF
TRBV29-1	11	once	NA	TRBJ1-2	TGCAGCGGACAGCAGAGCTATGGCTACACCTTC	CSGQQSYGYTF
TRBV2	12	NA	NA	TRBJ2-7	TGTGCCAGCAGTATCTTCAGGGGCGAGCAGTACTTC	CASSIFRGEQYF
TRBV6-5	16	NA	TRBD1	TRBJ1-2	TGTGCCAGCAGTTACTCGAAGGGGGCAGGGGAATATGGCTACACCTTC	CASSYSKGAGEYGYTF
TRBV29-1	14	NA	TRBD2	TRBJ2-1	TGCAGCGTTGAGAGGCTAGCGGGAGTCAATGAGCAGTTCTTC	CSVERLAGVNEQFF
TRBV6-1	13	few	NA	TRBJ2-1	TGTGCCAGCAGACGGGACGAATACAATGAGCAGTTCTTC	CASRRDEYNEQFF
TRBV18	13	NA	NA	TRBJ1-1	TGTGCCAGCTCAGTTGACGGGGGGGCTGAAGCTTTCTTT	CASSVDGGAEAFF
TRBV7-9	17	once	NA	TRBJ2-6	TGTGCCAGCAGCTTCAGCCACAGCAACTCTGGGGCCAACGTCCTGACTTTC	CASSFSHSNSGANVLTF
TRBV28	14	once	NA	TRBJ2-3	TGTGCCAGCAGTTTACCAGGGCTAACAGATACGCAGTATTTT	CASSLPGLTDTQYF
TRBV5-1	20	once	TRBD2	TRBJ2-1	TGCGCCAGCAGCTTGGAAAAGGGAGGGTCGCATTCGTGGTGGCACAATGAGCAGTTCTTC	CASSLEKGGSHSWWHNEQFF
TRBV4-1	15	NA	NA	TRBJ2-7	TGCGCCAGCAGCCAAGGGCCAGGGGAGGGCTACGAGCAGTACTTC	CASSQGPGEGYEQYF
TRBV5-5	14	NA	TRBD1	TRBJ1-2	TGTGCCAGCAGCACCGACAGGGGGCTAGGTGGCTACACCTTC	CASSTDRGLGGYTF
TRBV19	13	medium-sized	NA	TRBJ1-2	TGTGCCAGTGGCTCCTCCACAGGGAGGGGCTACACCTTC	CASGSSTGRGYTF
TRBV6-7	15	NA	TRBD1	TRBJ2-6	TGTGCCAAAAACGAACAGGGGACTGGGGCCAACGTCCTGACTTTC	CAKNEQGTGANVLTF
TRBV11-2	12	NA	NA	TRBJ1-1	TGTGCCAGCAGCTTAGGGACAGCGTCGACCTTCTTT	CASSLGTASTFF
TRBV2	13	NA	NA	TRBJ1-4	TGTGCCAGCAGGAGGACCCCGGGGGAAAAACTGTTTTTT	CASRRTPGEKLFF
TRBV5-1	15	NA	NA	TRBJ2-3	TGCGCCAGCAGCTTGGCCTCAGGGGGCACAGATACGCAGTATTTT	CASSLASGGTDTQYF
TRBV19	13	NA	NA	TRBJ2-5	TGTGCCAGTAGTACACAGTACCAAGAGACCCAGTACTTC	CASSTQYQETQYF
TRBV19	12	NA	TRBD1	TRBJ2-5	TGTGCCACCAGATCCGGGGCAGGGGGCGAAAACTTC	CATRSGAGGENF
TRBV6-5	15	NA	NA	TRBJ2-2	TGTGCCAGCAGTTACTTCCTCCCCGGGGCCGGGGAGCTGTTTTTT	CASSYFLPGAGELFF
TRBV19	14	NA	TRBD1	TRBJ2-5	TGTGCCAGTAGTCTTGAAACAGGGGAGGAGACCCAGTACTTC	CASSLETGEETQYF
TRBV9	14	once	NA	TRBJ1-1	TGTGCCAGCAATAGGGGCAGTCGTTCGACTGAAGCTTTCTTT	CASNRGSRSTEAFF
TRBV6-5	14	NA	NA	TRBJ2-1	TGTGCCAGCAGGTACGATGGGACGAGGAATGAGCAGTTCTTC	CASRYDGTRNEQFF
TRBV6-5	14	NA	NA	TRBJ2-7	TGTGCCAGCAGGGGGCAGGGGGGAACCTACGAGCAGTACTTC	CASRGQGGTYEQYF
TRBV6-4	16	few	TRBD2	TRBJ2-1	TGTGCCAGCAGAGTTATACTAGCGGAGGAGAGGCATGAGCAGTTCTTC	CASRVILAEERHEQFF
TRBV10-3	14	NA	NA	TRBJ2-3	TGTGCCATCAGTGAGGGCAGGCCCACAGATACGCAGTATTTT	CAISEGRPTDTQYF
TRBV11-2	13	few	NA	TRBJ1-1	TGTGCCAGCAGCTTAAATGGGAACACTGAAGCTTTCTTT	CASSLNGNTEAFF
TRBV5-6	14	NA	NA	TRBJ1-4	TGTGCCAGCAGCACAGCAGGGCCTAATGAAAAACTGTTTTTT	CASSTAGPNEKLFF
TRBV27	16	NA	TRBD1	TRBJ1-2	TGTGCCAGCAGTTTATCCGCCCGACAGGGGGCGGGGGGCTACACCTTC	CASSLSARQGAGGYTF
TRBV7-9	11	NA	NA	TRBJ2-3	TGTGCCAGCAGCTTACTAGAGGCGCAGTATTTT	CASSLLEAQYF
TRBV29-1	11	NA	NA	TRBJ2-7	TGCAGCGTGGGTCAGTTCTACGAGCAGTACTTC	CSVGQFYEQYF
TRBV6-5	14	NA	NA	TRBJ1-1	TGTGCCAGCAGCTCCGGCGTGGGCTTAAGTGAAGCTTTCTTT	CASSSGVGLSEAFF
TRBV30	12	once	TRBD1	TRBJ1-1	TGTGCCTTTGGACAGGGGGTCGCTGAAGCTTTCTTT	CAFGQGVAEAFF
TRBV7-9	13	NA	NA	TRBJ2-3	TGTGCCAGCAGCCCTAAGTGGGCAGATACGCAGTATTTT	CASSPKWADTQYF
TRBV7-2	15	NA	TRBD1	TRBJ2-7	TGTGCCAGCAGCTTAGGATTTACAGGGGCCTACGAGCAGTACTTC	CASSLGFTGAYEQYF
TRBV11-1	15	once	NA	TRBJ2-6	TGTGCCAGCAGCTTAGACGGATCTGGGGCCAACGTCCTGACTTTC	CASSLDGSGANVLTF
TRBV27	12	NA	NA	TRBJ2-1	TGTGCCAGCAGTTTACTGGGAGGAGAGCAGTTCTTC	CASSLLGGEQFF
TRBV6-5	15	NA	TRBD1	TRBJ2-7	TGTGCCAGCAGTTACAGGGGACAGGGGGTCTACGAGCAGTACTTC	CASSYRGQGVYEQYF
TRBV19	15	few	NA	TRBJ2-7	TGTGCCAGTTCTCCGGGGGACACCCGCTCCTACGAGCAGTACTTC	CASSPGDTRSYEQYF
TRBV5-1	15	NA	NA	TRBJ2-2	TGCGCCAGCAGCTTGCAGGCAGGGTACACCGGGGAGCTGTTTTTT	CASSLQAGYTGELFF
TRBV14	16	few	TRBD2	TRBJ2-1	TGTGCCAGCAGCCAAGATCTGACTAGCGGGGTCTCGGAGCAGTTCTTC	CASSQDLTSGVSEQFF
TRBV7-2	16	few	TRBD1	TRBJ1-1	TGTGCCAGCAGCTTAGAGGCAGGGGGCTTTAACACTGAAGCTTTCTTT	CASSLEAGGFNTEAFF
TRBV30	13	NA	NA	TRBJ1-2	TGTGCCTGGAGCGACGGGGTAGTAGGGGGCTACACCTTC	CAWSDGVVGGYTF
TRBV9	16	NA	TRBD1	TRBJ2-7	TGTGCCAGCAGCGTAGGAGGGGGCCGCGGCCCCTACGAGCAGTACTTC	CASSVGGGRGPYEQYF